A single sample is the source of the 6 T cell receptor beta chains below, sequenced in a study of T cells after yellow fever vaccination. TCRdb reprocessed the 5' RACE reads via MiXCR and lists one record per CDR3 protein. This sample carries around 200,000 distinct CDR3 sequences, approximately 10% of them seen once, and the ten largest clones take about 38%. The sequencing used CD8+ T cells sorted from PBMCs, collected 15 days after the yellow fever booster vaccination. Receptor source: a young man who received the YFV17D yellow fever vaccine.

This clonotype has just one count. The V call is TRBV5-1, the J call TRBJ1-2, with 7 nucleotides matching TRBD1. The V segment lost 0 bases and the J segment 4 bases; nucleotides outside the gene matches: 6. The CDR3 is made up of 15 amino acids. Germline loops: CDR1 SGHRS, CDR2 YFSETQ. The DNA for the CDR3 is TGCGCCAGCAGCTTGGATGGGGGACAGACCTATGGCTACACCTTC. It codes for CASSLDGGQTYGYTF.

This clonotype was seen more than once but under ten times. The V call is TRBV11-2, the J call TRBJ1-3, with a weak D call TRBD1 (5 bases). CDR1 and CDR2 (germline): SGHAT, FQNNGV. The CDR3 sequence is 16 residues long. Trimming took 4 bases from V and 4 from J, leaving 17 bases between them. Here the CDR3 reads CASSSTGTPWGNTIYF. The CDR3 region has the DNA TGTGCCAGCAGCTCCACCGGGACGCCATGGGGAAACACCATATATTTT. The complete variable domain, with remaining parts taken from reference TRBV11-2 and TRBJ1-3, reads EAGVAQSPRYKIIEKRQSVAFWCNPISGHATLYWYQQILGQGPKLLIQFQNNGVVDDSQLPKDRFSAERLKGVDSTLKIQPAKLEDSAVYLCASSSTGTPWGNTIYFGEGSWLTVV.

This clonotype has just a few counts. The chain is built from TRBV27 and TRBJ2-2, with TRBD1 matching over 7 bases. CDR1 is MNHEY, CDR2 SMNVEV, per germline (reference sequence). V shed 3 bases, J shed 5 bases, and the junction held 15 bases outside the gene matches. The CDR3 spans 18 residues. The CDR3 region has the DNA TGTGCCAGCAGTTTTGAAGTGGGAGAGGGGGCTCGGACCGGGGAGCTGTTTTTT. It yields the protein CASSFEVGEGARTGELFF.

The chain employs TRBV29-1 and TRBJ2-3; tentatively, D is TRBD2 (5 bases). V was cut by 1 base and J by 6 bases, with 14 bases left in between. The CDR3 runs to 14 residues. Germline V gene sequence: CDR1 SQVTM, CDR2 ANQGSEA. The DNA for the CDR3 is TGCAGCGTTGAAGGGGAGTCCCGTAAGGATACGCAGTATTTT. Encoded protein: CSVEGESRKDTQYF.

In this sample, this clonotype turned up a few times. The CDR3 coding sequence is TGTGCCAGCAACCTGGAGTCAGGGATCACCGGGGAGCTGTTTTTT. This gives the protein CASNLESGITGELFF. This chain uses TRBV7-8 with TRBJ2-2, with TRBD1 as a possible D gene (5 bases). CDR3 length: 15 residues. From germline, CDR1 is SGHVS and CDR2 FQNEAQ. V lost 7 bases to trimming and J lost 4 bases, with 16 bases between them.

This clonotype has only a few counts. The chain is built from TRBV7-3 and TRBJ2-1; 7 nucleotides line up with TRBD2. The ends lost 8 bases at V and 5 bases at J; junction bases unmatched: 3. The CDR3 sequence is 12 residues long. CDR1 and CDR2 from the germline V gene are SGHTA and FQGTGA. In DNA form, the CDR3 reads TGTGCCAGCGGGGGGGACCACAATGAGCAGTTCTTC. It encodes CASGGDHNEQFF.